These T cell receptor beta chains were read from a single sample in a study of T cell repertoires and HLA-DP antigens. Clones were sequenced by immunoSEQ multiplex PCR, and TCRdb holds only the in-frame ones, with some missing. Of thousands of clones in the sample, around 80% were seen once. Sequenced material: CD137- CD4+ T cells from cultured PBMCs. The source of these receptors is a woman aged 18-29 years in good health and CMV-seronegative. Each CDR3 is given with its conserved first and last residue. A D gene is named only where the DNA matches it firmly. Clone size is not always given. Where it is, it says once, few, many or a class for expanded clones.

TRBV30,NA,NA,TRBJ1-6,CAWSRNNNSPLHF,TGTGCCTGGAGTAGAAATAACAATTCACCCCTCCACTTT
TRBV5-6,NA,TRBD1,TRBJ2-1,CASSPQVKGAGNEQFF,TGTGCCAGCAGCCCCCAGGTGAAGGGGGCAGGAAATGAGCAGTTCTTC
TRBV30,NA,NA,TRBJ1-1,CAWSQQVTEAFF,TGTGCCTGGAGCCAACAGGTCACTGAAGCTTTCTTT
TRBV14,few,NA,TRBJ2-1,CASSQGNYNEQFF,TGTGCCAGCAGCCAAGGGAATTACAATGAGCAGTTCTTC
TRBV28,NA,TRBD2,TRBJ2-1,CASSLGGGPGNEQFF,TGTGCCAGCAGCCTCGGCGGGGGTCCAGGGAATGAGCAGTTCTTC
TRBV4-2,NA,TRBD1,TRBJ2-2,CVSSHVKGPSKGALTGELFF,TGTGTCAGCAGCCATGTTAAGGGCCCAAGTAAGGGGGCGCTTACCGGGGAGCTGTTTTTT
TRBV5-1,NA,NA,TRBJ2-1,CASSLSSYNEQFF,TGCGCCAGCAGCTTGAGCTCCTACAATGAGCAGTTCTTC
TRBV6-1,NA,NA,TRBJ1-5,CASSERVWQPQHF,TGTGCCAGCAGTGAAAGGGTATGGCAGCCCCAGCATTTT
TRBV2,medium-sized,NA,TRBJ1-5,CASTGARGNQPQHF,TGTGCCAGCACCGGGGCGAGAGGCAATCAGCCCCAGCATTTT
TRBV5-1,NA,NA,TRBJ2-3,CASSSLGKAASTDTQYF,TGCGCCAGCAGCTCGCTCGGTAAAGCGGCTAGCACAGATACGCAGTATTTT
TRBV5-6,NA,NA,TRBJ1-1,CASSLGRGSREAFF,TGTGCCAGCAGCTTGGGACGAGGATCCCGAGAAGCTTTCTTT
TRBV30,NA,TRBD1,TRBJ1-1,CASPDRGNRGEAFF,TGTGCCTCCCCGGACAGGGGAAATAGAGGTGAAGCTTTCTTT